These 31 T cell receptor beta chains came from one sample sequenced in a study of T cell clonality in common variable immunodeficiency. Study conclusions and caveats: Common variable immunodeficiency TCR beta sequences reportedly had fewer deletions and N-nucleotide insertions.

These receptors' antigens are unknown. Here immunoSEQ multiplex PCR was the method, and the copy in TCRdb shows in-frame clones only, minus some. The listing contains fewer than 10,000 clones. Material: peripheral blood mononuclear cells. The receptors derive from a human donor with common variable immunodeficiency.

Notes on this clone: The missing CDR3 end, 3 residues past where the read stops, is filled in from the germline J gene. The genes are TRBV5-1 and TRBJ1-2; 9 bases agree with TRBD1. V shed 4 bases, J shed 5 bases, and the junction held 9 bases outside the gene matches. This CDR3 is built from 15 residues. The V gene's germline CDR1 is SGHRS and CDR2 YFSETQ. CDR3: CASSDHRGLGYGYTF. The CDR3 DNA, read in part, is TGCGCCAGCAGCGACCACAGGGGGCTGGGGTATGGC. Full variable domain (missing parts from reference TRBV5-1 and TRBJ1-2): KAGVTQTPRYLIKTRGQQVTLSCSPISGHRSVSWYQQTPGQGLQFLFEYFSETQRNKGNFPGRFSGRQFSNSRSEMNVSTLELGDSALYLCASSDHRGLGYGYTFGSGTRLTVV.

Concerning this clone itself: The CDR3 goes on 3 residues after the read ends, and that part is filled in from the germline J gene. This sequence joins TRBV19 and TRBJ2-1, with a possible D match to TRBD1 (6 bases). In germline, CDR1 is LNHDA, CDR2 SQIVND (reference sequence). V dropped 6 bases and J dropped 7 bases, with 10 bases sitting between them. The length of the CDR3 is 12 residues. The part of the CDR3 DNA that was read is TGTGCCAGTAGCCCTACAGGGAATGAG. Translating gives CASSPTGNE. The CDR3 as a whole reads CASSPTGNEQFF.

The CDR3 loop reads CASSMSEGWSDTQYF. The CDR3 DNA, read in part, is TGTGCCAGTAGTATGTCCGAGGGGTGGTCAGATACG. This chain links TRBV19 with TRBJ2-3; D assignment may be TRBD1 or TRBD2 (5 bases each). Read sequence stops 3 residues before the CDR3 end, and the germline J gene provides the missing end. Trimming removed 3 bases from V and 4 bases from J, with 14 bases in between. Germline V CDR1 and CDR2: LNHDA, SQIVND (reference sequence). The CDR3 runs to 15 residues.

The CDR3: CASSLGAYGTDTQYF. The sequenced CDR3 bases are TGCGCCAGCAGCTTGGGTGCCTACGGCACAGATACG. The gene calls are TRBV5-1 and TRBJ2-3; D call uncertain. The read terminates 3 residues before the CDR3 end, so the remaining end is supplied by the germline J gene. CDR3 length: 15 residues. The V end lost 0 bases, the J end lost 1 base, and 9 bases lay between the germline ends. Germline CDR1 SGHRS, CDR2 YFSETQ.

Turning to this clone: The read terminates 3 residues ahead of where the CDR3 ends, so the germline J gene completes it. V usage is TRBV7-8 and J usage is TRBJ2-3, with 7 bases that match TRBD1. J gave up 8 bases and V 3 bases, and 8 bases lay outside the gene matches. Germline V gene data show CDR1 as SGHVS and CDR2 as FQNEAQ. CDR3 length equals 14 residues. The sequenced CDR3 bases are TGTGCCAGCAGCTTTGGACAGGTCCTTGGTACG. Encoded protein: CASSFGQVLGT. In full, the CDR3 reads CASSFGQVLGTQYF.

This clone is classed as medium-sized by frequency. The read terminates 3 residues ahead of where the CDR3 ends, so the germline J gene completes it. This chain connects TRBV20-1 to TRBJ2-5, with 7 bases aligning to TRBD2. Germline CDR1 DFQATT, CDR2 SNEGSKA (reference sequence). With V trimmed by 5 bases and J by 3 bases, 3 bases remained unmatched. This CDR3 region has 12 residues. The sequenced part of the CDR3 DNA is TGCAGTGCTTCCCTAGCGGAAGAGACC. Protein sequence: CSASLAEET. The complete CDR3 protein is CSASLAEETQYF.

Points on this clone: The CDR3 end lies 3 residues beyond the end of the read and is filled in from the germline J gene. V gene TRBV6-4 combines with J gene TRBJ2-3; 8 bases fit TRBD1. Germline loops: CDR1 MRHNA, CDR2 SNTAGT. Trimming cost V 6 bases and J 1 base; bases outside gene matches: 9. The CDR3 consists of 16 residues. The sequenced CDR3 bases are TGTGCCAGCAGCGCCAGGGGGCGAGGGGGCACAGATACG. Residues: CASSARGRGGTDT. The CDR3 in full is CASSARGRGGTDTQYF.

Concerning this clone itself: The read gets to within 3 residues of the CDR3 end, and the germline J gene fills in the rest. This chain connects TRBV7-8 to TRBJ2-1, with unresolved D. The CDR3 has 15 amino acids. Germline V gene data show CDR1 as SGHVS and CDR2 as FQNEAQ. V lost 4 bases to trimming and J lost 1 base, with 11 bases between them. The CDR3 protein is CASSSPFPSYNEQFF. The covered CDR3 bases are TGTGCCAGCAGCTCTCCCTTCCCTTCCTACAATGAG.

A word on this clone: The observed sequence ends 3 residues before the CDR3 terminus, with the missing tail filled in from the germline J gene. This rearrangement joins TRBV2 to TRBJ1-5, with TRBD1 identical over 7 bases. This CDR3 comprises 16 residues. CDR1 and CDR2 from the germline V gene are SNHLY and FYNNEI. The V and J ends lost 0 bases and 7 bases, in that order; junction bases with no gene match: 9. The sequenced part of the CDR3 DNA is TGTGCCAGCAGTGAAGCTGAAGAAGGGGGCGCCCAGCCC. This sequence encodes CASSEAEEGGAQP. In full, the CDR3 reads CASSEAEEGGAQPQHF.

About this clone itself: The read finishes 3 residues shy of the CDR3 end, and the germline J gene is used to complete it. The chain joins TRBV19 to TRBJ2-1; D might be TRBD1 (6 bases). Between the trimmed V and J ends, which lost 3 bases and 0 bases, there was a span of 12 bases. Germline lookup yields CDR1 LNHDA and CDR2 SQIVND (reference sequence). The CDR3 extends over 16 amino acids. The CDR3: CASSIPTGPSYNEQFF. Partial CDR3 DNA: TGTGCCAGTAGTATTCCCACAGGGCCCTCCTACAATGAG.

As concerns this clone: The read gets to within 3 residues of the CDR3 end, and the germline J gene fills in the rest. The rearrangement uses TRBV7-9 and TRBJ1-3, with 7 bases fitting TRBD1. The J segment lost 0 bases and the V segment lost 7 bases, leaving 6 bases of the junction unmatched. The CDR3 is made up of 15 amino acids. Germline V gene sequence: CDR1 SEHNR, CDR2 FQNEAQ (reference sequence). This CDR3 is CASTLDRISGNTIYF. The part of the CDR3 DNA that was read is TGTGCCAGCACCTTGGACAGGATCTCTGGAAACACC.

The CDR3 loop is CASSYDRGSYEQYF. CDR3 bases read: TGTGCCAGCAGTTACGACAGGGGTTCCTACGAG. The gene calls are TRBV6-7 and TRBJ2-7; 8 nucleotides line up with TRBD1. The sequence runs out 3 residues before the end of the CDR3; the remainder is reconstructed from the germline J gene. TRBV6-7 has ORF status, its function being uncertain. CDR3 length: 14 amino acids. Trimming removed 2 bases from V and 1 base from J; junction bases left unmatched: 1.

A remark on this clone: The read ends 3 residues before the CDR3 terminus; that terminus is restored from the germline J gene. The chain couples TRBV6-2 or TRBV6-3 to TRBJ1-1, with TRBD1 as a possible D gene (6 bases). V lost 0 bases to trimming and J lost 1 base, with 12 bases between them. Germline values: CDR1 MNHEY, CDR2 SVGEGT. The CDR3 is 16 residues long. Here the CDR3 reads CASSYSRQGTNTEAFF. CDR3 DNA (partial): TGTGCCAGCAGTTACTCGAGGCAGGGGACGAACACTGAA.

A word on this clone: The sequence runs out 3 residues before the end of the CDR3; the remainder is reconstructed from the germline J gene. The gene calls are TRBV19 and TRBJ2-2, with D tentatively TRBD1 or TRBD2 (7 bases each). V lost 6 bases and J 6 bases, leaving 14 bases between the germline ends. The CDR3 sequence is 14 residues long. Germline V lookup: CDR1 LNHDA, CDR2 SQIVND (reference sequence). The CDR3 sequence is CASSLTGRAGELFF. The CDR3 DNA, read in part, is TGTGCCAGTAGCTTGACAGGGAGGGCCGGGGAG.

A remark on this clone: The CDR3 is cut off 3 residues early in the read; its end comes from the germline J gene. V usage is TRBV29-1 and J usage is TRBJ2-7, with 9 bases aligning to TRBD1. The CDR3 is 15 amino acids. With V trimmed by 3 bases and J by 2 bases, 8 bases remained unmatched. Germline V gene lookup returns CDR1 SQVTM and CDR2 ANQGSEA. This CDR3 is CSVEGPGQGTYEQYF. Partial CDR3 DNA: TGCAGCGTTGAGGGGCCGGGACAGGGCACCTACGAG.

The CDR3 region is CASRTGYGNQPQHF. Partial CDR3 DNA: TGTGCCAGTAGAACAGGATACGGCAATCAGCCC. The chain joins TRBV19 to TRBJ1-5, with D perhaps TRBD1 (5 bases). The sequenced fragment ends 3 residues before the CDR3 boundary, so the rest is inferred from the germline J gene. The germline V and J ends were trimmed by 6 bases and 2 bases, with 11 bases remaining between them. Germline lookup yields CDR1 LNHDA and CDR2 SQIVND (reference sequence). This CDR3 contains 14 residues.

Note on this clone: The read ends 3 residues early relative to the CDR3; the germline J gene fills the gap. V and J are TRBV5-1 and TRBJ1-1, with TRBD1 as a possible D gene (5 bases). This CDR3 contains 14 residues. Per germline, CDR1 SGHRS and CDR2 YFSETQ. V lost 0 bases and J lost 4, with 10 bases in between. The CDR3 protein is CASSLVGGSTEAFF. Partial CDR3 DNA: TGCGCCAGCAGCTTGGTGGGGGGGAGCACTGAA.

Turning to this clone: The CDR3 goes on 3 residues after the read ends, and that part is filled in from the germline J gene. The V and J genes are TRBV6-1 and TRBJ2-5, with D uncertain. The CDR3 extends over 11 amino acids. Deletions cut 4 bases from V and 4 bases from J, with 4 bases between. Germline assignment: CDR1 MNHNS and CDR2 SASEGT. CDR3 DNA (partial): TGTGCCAGCAGTGTCTCAGAGACC. As protein: CASSVSET. The whole CDR3 sequence reads CASSVSETQYF.

With respect to this clone: Read sequence stops 3 residues before the CDR3 end, and the germline J gene provides the missing end. This chain links TRBV6-2 or TRBV6-3 with TRBJ1-2; a weak D match, TRBD1 (5 bases). Germline V gene sequence: CDR1 MNHEY, CDR2 SVGEGT. V gave up 8 bases and J gave up 1 base, with 20 bases separating them. The CDR3 covers 16 residues. The CDR3 protein is CASQGAGPLFNYGYTF. The DNA read from the CDR3 is TGTGCCAGCCAAGGAGCAGGGCCACTTTTTAACTATGGC.

On this clone: The observed sequence ends 3 residues before the CDR3 terminus, with the missing tail filled in from the germline J gene. The chain uses TRBV18 and TRBJ2-7; 8 positions match TRBD2. This CDR3 has 14 residues. The germline V gene encodes CDR1 KGHSH and CDR2 LQKENI. V shed 4 bases and J 2 bases; nucleotides not matched to a gene: 4. CDR3 residues: CASSLAGLTYEQYF. CDR3 DNA (partial): TGTGCCAGCTCACTAGCGGGGTTAACCTACGAG.

On this clone itself: Coverage ceases 3 residues before the CDR3 finishes, and the germline J gene fills in the end. The rearrangement uses TRBV5-1 and TRBJ2-7, with 8 bases lining up with TRBD1. The J segment lost 5 bases and the V segment lost 6 bases, leaving 10 bases of the junction unmatched. The CDR3 runs 14 residues. Germline loops: CDR1 SGHRS, CDR2 YFSETQ. CDR3 bases read: TGCGCCAGCACCACCGGGACAGGAGGTCACGAG. As protein: CASTTGTGGHE. The entire CDR3 protein is CASTTGTGGHEQYF.

This clone shows up as medium-sized by frequency. The CDR3 end is not reached by the read, which stops 3 residues before it; the germline J gene fills it in. The rearrangement joins TRBV15 to TRBJ2-7; D ambiguous. Germline V CDR1 and CDR2: LNHNV, YYDKDF (reference sequence). This CDR3 is built from 14 residues. V was clipped by 0 bases and J by 2 bases, with 8 bases between them. The CDR3 DNA, read in part, is TGTGCCACCAGCAGAGATGGCGGCCCCTACGAG. This translates into CATSRDGGPYE. The full CDR3 sequence reads CATSRDGGPYEQYF.

Worth noting for this clone: The DNA ends 3 residues before the CDR3 does, and the rest of the CDR3 is filled in from the germline J gene. This rearrangement joins TRBV19 to TRBJ2-6; 9 bases agree with TRBD1. The CDR3 length is 22 residues. Losses at the gene ends were 5 bases for V and 2 bases for J; bases not matched to a gene: 22. The V gene's germline CDR1 is LNHDA and CDR2 SQIVND (reference sequence). The sequenced CDR3 bases are TGTGCCAGTAGTCAAATTGGGGACAGGGCTAGTTGGTCGTACGCTGGGGCCAACGTC. This codes for CASSQIGDRASWSYAGANV. The complete CDR3 sequence is CASSQIGDRASWSYAGANVLTF.

A note on this clone: The CDR3 end is not reached by the read, which stops 3 residues before it; the germline J gene fills it in. The rearrangement joins TRBV7-2 to TRBJ1-1, with unresolved D. CDR3 length: 13 amino acids. With 2 bases removed from V and 3 bases from J, the gap between germline ends came to 7 bases. Germline V gives CDR1 SGHTA, CDR2 FQGNSA. CDR3 loop: CASSLTEHTEAFF. The DNA read from the CDR3 is TGTGCCAGCAGCTTAACAGAACACACTGAA.

CDR3 bases read: TGTGCCAGTAGTTTCGGGGGGAGCAATCAGCCC. Its protein product is CASSFGGSNQP. The complete CDR3 reads CASSFGGSNQPQHF. The rearrangement links TRBV19 to TRBJ1-5; possibly TRBD1 for D (5 bases). The read is 3 residues too short to cover the CDR3 end, so that end is filled in from the germline J gene. Looked up from germline, CDR1 is LNHDA and CDR2 is SQIVND (reference sequence). V lost 5 bases and J 1 base, leaving 9 bases between the germline ends. The CDR3 is 14 residues long.

A note on this clone: The CDR3 is cut off 3 residues early in the read; its end comes from the germline J gene. This chain uses TRBV6-1 with TRBJ1-2, with D possibly being TRBD1 (5 bases). Germline V gene lookup returns CDR1 MNHNS and CDR2 SASEGT. CDR3 length: 12 residues. V gave up 2 bases and J gave up 7 bases, with 8 bases separating them. The CDR3 region is CASSEQGIGYTF. The DNA read from the CDR3 is TGTGCCAGCAGTGAACAGGGCATTGGC.

Measured by frequency, this clone is medium-sized (0.01 to 0.1%). Coverage ceases 3 residues before the CDR3 finishes, and the germline J gene fills in the end. V gene TRBV7-2 combines with J gene TRBJ1-5, with D possibly TRBD1 on 6 matching bases. This CDR3 spans 15 amino acids. Germline values: CDR1 SGHTA, CDR2 FQGNSA. V lost 4 bases, J lost 7 bases, and 17 bases lay in between. The sequenced CDR3 bases are TGTGCCAGCAGCTCCGAGGGGGGGTTTGGCCAGCCC. Amino acids: CASSSEGGFGQP. The complete CDR3 protein is CASSSEGGFGQPQHF. Based on the CDR3 plus reference TRBV7-2 and TRBJ1-5, the full variable domain is GAGVSQSPSNKVTEKGKDVELRCDPISGHTALYWYRQSLGQGLEFLIYFQGNSAPDKSGLPSDRFSAERTGGSVSTLTIQRTQQEDSAVYLCASSSEGGFGQPQHFGDGTRLSIL.

According to its frequency, this clone is medium-sized (0.01 to 0.1%). The CDR3 end is not reached by the read, which stops 3 residues before it; the germline J gene fills it in. V gene TRBV27 combines with J gene TRBJ1-4, with 9 bases matching TRBD1. CDR3 length: 16 residues. The V segment lost 5 bases and the J segment 2 bases; nucleotides outside the gene matches: 6. CDR1 is MNHEY, CDR2 SMNVEV, per germline (reference sequence). This CDR3 is CASSPGQGLTNEKLFF. CDR3 DNA, as far as it was read: TGTGCCAGCAGTCCCGGACAGGGGCTTACTAATGAAAAA. Supplemented by reference TRBV27 and TRBJ1-4, the full variable domain reads EAQVTQNPRYLITVTGKKLTVTCSQNMNHEYMSWYRQDPGLGLRQIYYSMNVEVTDKGDVPEGYKVSRKEKRNFPLILESPSPNQTSLYFCASSPGQGLTNEKLFFGSGTQLSVL.

Worth noting for this clone: The read halts 3 residues ahead of the CDR3 end, with the missing end drawn from the germline J gene. The chain employs TRBV6-2 or TRBV6-3 and TRBJ2-5, with a weak D call TRBD2 (6 bases). The CDR3 is made up of 14 amino acids. Trimming took 0 bases from V and 4 from J, leaving 9 bases between them. Per germline, CDR1 MNHEY and CDR2 SVGEGT. Partial CDR3 DNA: TGTGCCAGCAGTTACTCTAGGGGAGGAGAGACC. It yields the protein CASSYSRGGET. The entire CDR3 sequence reads CASSYSRGGETQYF.

The covered CDR3 bases are TGTGCCAGCAGTTTAAGACATAATTCCTACGAG. Protein product: CASSLRHNSYE. The entire CDR3 protein reads CASSLRHNSYEQYF. The chain recombines TRBV27 with TRBJ2-7, with unresolved D. Read coverage stops 3 residues before the CDR3 terminus; the germline J gene supplies the remainder. The CDR3 has 14 amino acids. Germline V gives CDR1 MNHEY, CDR2 SMNVEV (reference sequence). V was clipped by 2 bases and J by 1 base, with 9 bases between them.

About this clone itself: The read halts 3 residues ahead of the CDR3 end, with the missing end drawn from the germline J gene. The chain couples TRBV5-1 to TRBJ1-2; TRBD1 aligns across 7 bases. CDR3 length: 14 amino acids. In germline, CDR1 is SGHRS, CDR2 YFSETQ. CDR3 residues: CASSWDRGTNGYTF. The sequenced part of the CDR3 DNA is TGCGCCAGCAGCTGGGACAGAGGTACTAACGGC.